What follows describes a single T cell receptor beta chain. Its target antigen remains unknown. No qualities accompany the bases; no much larger clone lies one base away. At diagnosis, tumor, uninvolved tumor-adjacent lung and peripheral blood were collected and then preserved as a mix of FFPE and fresh-frozen material. Blood samples were analyzed as peripheral blood mononuclear cells for TCR repertoire profiling. This specimen belongs to a study of T cells in localized non-small cell lung cancer (dated by TCRdb to between 2020 and 2021). A note on the overall study: T cell repertoires of 200 to 250 early-stage NSCLC patients were analyzed, with tumors being compared against uninvolved tumor-adjacent lungs. The cohort comprised some 240 treatment-naïve NSCLC patients with resected, localized lung tumors. The mean age of the NSCLC patients was less than 70 years, with 120 to 150 men and around 99 women. General conclusions and limits of the study: Multi-region tumor sequencing was not performed, so intratumor heterogeneity could not be excluded. A median of 57 of the top 100 tumor clones turned up in the paired uninvolved adjacent lung, and fewer than 35 of those clones also ranked among the top 100 of that same adjacent lung. Because the study design was exploratory, TCR variables were selected using unadjusted p-values without false-discovery rate correction. Uninvolved tumor-adjacent lung showed the highest T cell clonality, higher than tumor, which suggests more focused antigenic responses in the adjacent lung. Longer overall survival was associated with higher blood T cell density, whereas shorter survival was associated with higher adjacent-lung clonality.

TCR beta CDR3 regions were sequenced from DNA using the immunoSEQ Assay. The paper's processing steps were these. T cell density was computed as TCR beta template counts normalized to usable DNA estimated by amplifying housekeeping genes. The preseqR package was used to estimate richness by extrapolating to 400,000 templates for PBMC samples and to 120,000 templates for tissue samples. Clonality was defined by subtracting Pielou's evenness from one. Tissue-enriched TCRs were identified by differential abundance testing using productive amino-acid clonotypes, minimum total count 5 and alpha 0.1. The Jaccard Index and the Morisita Overlap Index were used to quantify repertoire overlap between compartments. GLIPH grouped TCR beta CDR3s together with public tetramer-defined viral CDR3s, and a viral motif had to include at least three viral sequences and show V-gene enrichment. As stored in TCRdb, this immuneACCESS dataset retains in-frame rearrangements with V and J assigned. A fraction of the clones does not appear; measured against another copy, unresolved V genes explain less than half of the discrepancy, and the remainder lacks a known reason. V and J calls and clone size are as listed in that table; D and trimming were resolved from the DNA. This sample holds about 59,000 clones; roughly nine tenths were observed only once. The ten largest clones represent 20% of the sample.

The CDR3 measures 20 amino acids from cysteine to phenylalanine. The read is trimmed to its CDR3 DNA, 60 bases read in frame from base 1. Via the germline V gene, CDR1 is SGDLS and CDR2 YYNGEE. Trimmed from V: 4 bases; trimmed from J: 9 bases; junction bases lacking a gene match: 21. The chain joins TRBV9 to TRBJ2-1, with TRBD2 matching 14 junction bases. The source is a man aged 35 to 69 with stage I lung adenocarcinoma. The material was peripheral blood, obtained before any cancer treatment. The CDR3 region: CASSQGRGEIGLAGGIEQFF. The nucleotide sequence is given as TGTGCCAGCAGCCAAGGCCGTGGGGAAATTGGACTAGCGGGAGGAATTGAGCAGTTCTTC. Outside the CDR3, residues come from the reference TRBV9 and TRBJ2-1 proteins, so the full variable domain is: DSGVTQTPKHLITATGQRVTLRCSPRSGDLSVYWYQQSLDQGLQFLIQYYNGEERAKGNILERFSAQQFPDLHSELNLSSLELGDSALYFCASSQGRGEIGLAGGIEQFFGPGTRLTVL.